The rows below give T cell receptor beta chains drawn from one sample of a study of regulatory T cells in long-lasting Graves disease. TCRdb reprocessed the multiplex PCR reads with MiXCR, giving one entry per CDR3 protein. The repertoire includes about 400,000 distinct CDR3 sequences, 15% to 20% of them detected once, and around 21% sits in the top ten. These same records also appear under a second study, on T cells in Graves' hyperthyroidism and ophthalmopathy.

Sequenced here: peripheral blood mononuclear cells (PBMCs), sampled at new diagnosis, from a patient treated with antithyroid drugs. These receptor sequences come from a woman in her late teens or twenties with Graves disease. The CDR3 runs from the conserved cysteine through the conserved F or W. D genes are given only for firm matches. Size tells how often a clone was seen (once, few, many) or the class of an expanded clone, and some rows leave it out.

cdr3_nt: TGTGCCAGCAGCCCCCGAACAGAGCTCACCTACGAGCAGTACTTC
cdr3_aa: CASSPRTELTYEQYF
cdr3_length: 15
j_call: TRBJ2-7
clone_size: .
d_call: .
v_call: TRBV6-1

cdr3_nt: TGTGCCAGCACAAAACAGCCCGGGGGCTCCTACGAGCAGTACTTC
cdr3_aa: CASTKQPGGSYEQYF
cdr3_length: 15
j_call: TRBJ2-7
clone_size: many
d_call: .
v_call: TRBV7-2

cdr3_nt: TGTGCCAGCAGCCAAGAGGTTGGGGGGGGCTTAGCTTTCTTT
cdr3_aa: CASSQEVGGGLAFF
cdr3_length: 14
j_call: TRBJ1-1
clone_size: many
d_call: .
v_call: TRBV3-1

cdr3_nt: TGTGCCAGCAGTTCCGGCGGGGTGAGATTGGACGAGCAGTACTTC
cdr3_aa: CASSSGGVRLDEQYF
cdr3_length: 15
j_call: TRBJ2-7
clone_size: few
d_call: .
v_call: TRBV6-2/TRBV6-3

cdr3_nt: TGTGCCAGCAGCTCCTACTTCCTAGCGGGAGGGACCAATGAGCAGTTCTTC
cdr3_aa: CASSSYFLAGGTNEQFF
cdr3_length: 17
j_call: TRBJ2-1
clone_size: many
d_call: TRBD2
v_call: TRBV11-3

cdr3_nt: TGTGCCAGCTCACCAGTAGTCTACGAGCAGTACTTC
cdr3_aa: CASSPVVYEQYF
cdr3_length: 12
j_call: TRBJ2-7
clone_size: many
d_call: .
v_call: TRBV18

cdr3_nt: TGTGCCAGCAGTTTAGTTGGGACAGCGAGCTCTGGGGCCAACGTCCTGACTTTC
cdr3_aa: CASSLVGTASSGANVLTF
cdr3_length: 18
j_call: TRBJ2-6
clone_size: .
d_call: TRBD1
v_call: TRBV28

cdr3_nt: TGCAGTGCTAGGGAACCACTGGAACGGACTATCTCCTACGAGCAGTACTTC
cdr3_aa: CSAREPLERTISYEQYF
cdr3_length: 17
j_call: TRBJ2-7
clone_size: many
d_call: .
v_call: TRBV20-1

cdr3_nt: TGTGCCACCAGCAGAGACCTTGGAGGGAGTGCTCACGAGCAGTACTTC
cdr3_aa: CATSRDLGGSAHEQYF
cdr3_length: 16
j_call: TRBJ2-7
clone_size: .
d_call: .
v_call: TRBV15

cdr3_nt: TGTGCCAGCAGCTTAGAAGGGGAGAGCAATTCACCCCTCCACTTT
cdr3_aa: CASSLEGESNSPLHF
cdr3_length: 15
j_call: TRBJ1-6
clone_size: many
d_call: .
v_call: TRBV7-9

cdr3_nt: TGCGCCAGCAGCTTGGGAGGACTAGCGGGATCCCACGAGCAGTACTTC
cdr3_aa: CASSLGGLAGSHEQYF
cdr3_length: 16
j_call: TRBJ2-7
clone_size: few
d_call: TRBD2
v_call: TRBV5-1

cdr3_nt: TGTGCCATCAGTGACCGGGACAGCAATAGCAATCAGCCCCAGCATTTT
cdr3_aa: CAISDRDSNSNQPQHF
cdr3_length: 16
j_call: TRBJ1-5
clone_size: .
d_call: TRBD1
v_call: TRBV10-3

cdr3_nt: TGTGCCAGCAGCCAAGGAGGGCAGGGGATGAGTGGTAGCAATCAGCCCCAGCATTTT
cdr3_aa: CASSQGGQGMSGSNQPQHF
cdr3_length: 19
j_call: TRBJ1-5
clone_size: many
d_call: .
v_call: TRBV3-1

cdr3_nt: TGTGCCAGCAGAGAGGTACCCCGGTCTAGCGGGAGCCATGAGCAGTTCTTC
cdr3_aa: CASREVPRSSGSHEQFF
cdr3_length: 17
j_call: TRBJ2-1
clone_size: many
d_call: TRBD2
v_call: TRBV7-9

cdr3_nt: TGTGCCAGCTCCTTAAGGGACAGGCGAGATGAAAAACTGTTTTTT
cdr3_aa: CASSLRDRRDEKLFF
cdr3_length: 15
j_call: TRBJ1-4
clone_size: .
d_call: TRBD1
v_call: TRBV12-3/TRBV12-4

cdr3_nt: TGTGCCAGCAGCTTACACAGGGGGCCCGCAGATACGCAGTATTTT
cdr3_aa: CASSLHRGPADTQYF
cdr3_length: 15
j_call: TRBJ2-3
clone_size: many
d_call: TRBD1
v_call: TRBV7-3

cdr3_nt: TGTGCCAGTAGACCGGGGCCACGGATGGCCACCATATATTTT
cdr3_aa: CASRPGPRMATIYF
cdr3_length: 14
j_call: TRBJ1-3
clone_size: .
d_call: .
v_call: TRBV19

cdr3_nt: TGTGCCAGCAGCGTATTGCAGGGGGCCTCTGGGGCCAACGTCCTGACTTTC
cdr3_aa: CASSVLQGASGANVLTF
cdr3_length: 17
j_call: TRBJ2-6
clone_size: .
d_call: TRBD1
v_call: TRBV9

cdr3_nt: TGCGCCAGCAGCGAGGGAAACCAAGAGACCCAGTACTTC
cdr3_aa: CASSEGNQETQYF
cdr3_length: 13
j_call: TRBJ2-5
clone_size: many
d_call: .
v_call: TRBV10-1

cdr3_nt: TGTGCCAGCAGTTACTCGATTGGACAGGGAGGCTACGAGCAGTACTTC
cdr3_aa: CASSYSIGQGGYEQYF
cdr3_length: 16
j_call: TRBJ2-7
clone_size: many
d_call: TRBD1
v_call: TRBV6-5

cdr3_nt: TGTGCCAGCAGCTTTGGACGGAAGAACGCTGAAGCTTTCTTT
cdr3_aa: CASSFGRKNAEAFF
cdr3_length: 14
j_call: TRBJ1-1
clone_size: .
d_call: .
v_call: TRBV13

cdr3_nt: TGCAGTGCTAGAGGACATACTCAAGAGACCCAGTACTTC
cdr3_aa: CSARGHTQETQYF
cdr3_length: 13
j_call: TRBJ2-5
clone_size: few
d_call: .
v_call: TRBV20-1

cdr3_nt: TGTGCCAGCAGTAGTTTCACTAGCGGGGGAGCCTACGAGCAGTACTTC
cdr3_aa: CASSSFTSGGAYEQYF
cdr3_length: 16
j_call: TRBJ2-7
clone_size: many
d_call: TRBD2
v_call: TRBV3-1

cdr3_nt: TGTGCCAGCAGTCTCCCAGTCCGCTCGCGGGACGAGCAGTACTTC
cdr3_aa: CASSLPVRSRDEQYF
cdr3_length: 15
j_call: TRBJ2-7
clone_size: many
d_call: .
v_call: TRBV28

cdr3_nt: TGTGCCAGCAGTTTAGATCGGCGGCAGCCCCAGCATTTT
cdr3_aa: CASSLDRRQPQHF
cdr3_length: 13
j_call: TRBJ1-5
clone_size: .
d_call: .
v_call: TRBV12-3/TRBV12-4

cdr3_nt: TGTGCCAGCAGTGAAGGACAGGAAGGGACTGAAGCTTTCTTT
cdr3_aa: CASSEGQEGTEAFF
cdr3_length: 14
j_call: TRBJ1-1
clone_size: .
d_call: .
v_call: TRBV6-1

cdr3_nt: TGTGCCAGCAGCAGCTACCGGCCGGACGCCCTCCTGTACGACTTC
cdr3_aa: CASSSYRPDALLYDF
cdr3_length: 15
j_call: TRBJ2-7
clone_size: few
d_call: .
v_call: TRBV7-9

cdr3_nt: TGTGCCAGCAGTTACTGGGACACAGACACCGGGGAGCTGTTTTTT
cdr3_aa: CASSYWDTDTGELFF
cdr3_length: 15
j_call: TRBJ2-2
clone_size: many
d_call: .
v_call: TRBV6-9

cdr3_nt: TGCGCCAGCAGCCCAGGACAGTCAGCTAACTATGGCTACACCTTC
cdr3_aa: CASSPGQSANYGYTF
cdr3_length: 15
j_call: TRBJ1-2
clone_size: many
d_call: .
v_call: TRBV5-1

cdr3_nt: TGTGCCTGGAATCGTCAGGGGTCCGGGGAGCTGTTTTTT
cdr3_aa: CAWNRQGSGELFF
cdr3_length: 13
j_call: TRBJ2-2
clone_size: many
d_call: .
v_call: TRBV30